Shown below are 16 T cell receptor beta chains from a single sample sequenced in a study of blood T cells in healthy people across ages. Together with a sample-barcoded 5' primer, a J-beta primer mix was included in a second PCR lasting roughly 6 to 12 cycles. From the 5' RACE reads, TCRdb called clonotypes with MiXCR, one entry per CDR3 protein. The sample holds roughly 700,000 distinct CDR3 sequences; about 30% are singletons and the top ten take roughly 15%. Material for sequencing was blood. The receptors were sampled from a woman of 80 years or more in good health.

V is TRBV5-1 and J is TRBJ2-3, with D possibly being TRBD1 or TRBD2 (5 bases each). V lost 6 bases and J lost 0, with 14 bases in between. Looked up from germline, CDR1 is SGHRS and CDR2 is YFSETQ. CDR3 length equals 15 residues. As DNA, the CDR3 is TGCGCCAGCACTTCGGGGCCAGCTAGCACAGATACGCAGTATTTT. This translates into CASTSGPASTDTQYF.

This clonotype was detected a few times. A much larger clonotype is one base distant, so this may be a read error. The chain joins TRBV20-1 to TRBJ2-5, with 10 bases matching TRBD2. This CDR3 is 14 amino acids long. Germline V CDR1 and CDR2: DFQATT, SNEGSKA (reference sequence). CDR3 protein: CSAQLAGSKEAQYF. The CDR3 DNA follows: TGCAGTGCTCAACTAGCGGGGAGCAAAGAGGCCCAGTACTTC.

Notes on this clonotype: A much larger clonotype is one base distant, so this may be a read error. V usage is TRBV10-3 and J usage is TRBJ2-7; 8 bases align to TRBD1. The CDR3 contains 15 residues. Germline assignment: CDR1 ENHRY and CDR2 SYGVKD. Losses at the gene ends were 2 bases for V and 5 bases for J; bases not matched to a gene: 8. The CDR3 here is CAISERDTGGNEQYF. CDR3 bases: TGTGCCATCAGTGAGCGTGACACAGGGGGAAACGAGCAGTACTTC.

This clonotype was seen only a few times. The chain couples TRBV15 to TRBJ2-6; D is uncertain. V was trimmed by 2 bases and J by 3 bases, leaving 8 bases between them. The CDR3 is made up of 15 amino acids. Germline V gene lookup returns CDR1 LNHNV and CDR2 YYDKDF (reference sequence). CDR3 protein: CATSRRTGGANVLTF. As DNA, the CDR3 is TGTGCCACCAGCAGACGAACCGGTGGGGCCAACGTCCTGACTTTC.

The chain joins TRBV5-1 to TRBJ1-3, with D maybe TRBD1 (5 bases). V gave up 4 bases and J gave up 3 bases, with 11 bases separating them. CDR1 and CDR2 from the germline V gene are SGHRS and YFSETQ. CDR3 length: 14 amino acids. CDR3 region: CASSAGGGGNTIYF. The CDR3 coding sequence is TGCGCCAGCAGCGCCGGCGGGGGTGGAAACACCATATATTTT. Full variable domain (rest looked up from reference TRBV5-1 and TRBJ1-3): KAGVTQTPRYLIKTRGQQVTLSCSPISGHRSVSWYQQTPGQGLQFLFEYFSETQRNKGNFPGRFSGRQFSNSRSEMNVSTLELGDSALYLCASSAGGGGNTIYFGEGSWLTVV.

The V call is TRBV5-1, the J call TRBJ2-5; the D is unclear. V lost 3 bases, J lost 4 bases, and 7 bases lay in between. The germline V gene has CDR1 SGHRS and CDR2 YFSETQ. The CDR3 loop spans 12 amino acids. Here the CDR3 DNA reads TGCGCCAGCAGCTACCAAGGAGAGACCCAGTACTTC. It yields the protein CASSYQGETQYF.

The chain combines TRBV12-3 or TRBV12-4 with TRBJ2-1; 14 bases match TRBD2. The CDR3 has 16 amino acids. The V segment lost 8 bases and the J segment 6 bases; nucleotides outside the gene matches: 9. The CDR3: CASGPGLAGDLNEQFF. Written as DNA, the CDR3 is TGTGCCAGCGGTCCGGGACTAGCGGGAGACCTCAATGAGCAGTTCTTC.

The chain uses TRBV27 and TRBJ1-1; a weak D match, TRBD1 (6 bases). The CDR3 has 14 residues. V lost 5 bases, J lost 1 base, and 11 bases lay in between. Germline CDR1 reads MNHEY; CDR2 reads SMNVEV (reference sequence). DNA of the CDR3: TGTGCCAGCAGTGTCAGACAGGAGAACACTGAAGCTTTCTTT. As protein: CASSVRQENTEAFF.

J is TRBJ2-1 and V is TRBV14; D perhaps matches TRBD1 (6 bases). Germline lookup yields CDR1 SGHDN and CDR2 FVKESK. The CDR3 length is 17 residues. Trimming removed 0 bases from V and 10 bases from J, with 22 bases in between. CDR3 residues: CASSQDRGPGHNYEQFF. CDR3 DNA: TGTGCCAGCAGCCAAGATAGGGGACCGGGACACAACTACGAGCAGTTCTTC. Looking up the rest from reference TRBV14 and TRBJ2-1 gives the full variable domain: EAGVTQFPSHSVIEKGQTVTLRCDPISGHDNLYWYRRVMGKEIKFLLHFVKESKQDESGMPNNRFLAERTGGTYSTLKVQPAELEDSGVYFCASSQDRGPGHNYEQFFGPGTRLTVL.

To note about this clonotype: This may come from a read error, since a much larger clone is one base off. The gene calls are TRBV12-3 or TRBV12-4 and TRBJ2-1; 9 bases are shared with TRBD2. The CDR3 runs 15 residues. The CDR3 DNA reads TGTGCCAGCAGACGGAGCGGGGGGTACTTGAATGGGCAGTTCTTC. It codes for CASRRSGGYLNGQFF.

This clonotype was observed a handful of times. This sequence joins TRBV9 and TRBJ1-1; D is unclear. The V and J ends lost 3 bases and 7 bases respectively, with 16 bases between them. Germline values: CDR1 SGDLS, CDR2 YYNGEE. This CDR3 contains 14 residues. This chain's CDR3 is CASSGVGVTGEAFF. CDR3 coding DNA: TGTGCCAGCAGCGGAGTGGGAGTGACCGGTGAAGCTTTCTTT. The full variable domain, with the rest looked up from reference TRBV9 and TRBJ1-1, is DSGVTQTPKHLITATGQRVTLRCSPRSGDLSVYWYQQSLDQGLQFLIQYYNGEERAKGNILERFSAQQFPDLHSELNLSSLELGDSALYFCASSGVGVTGEAFFGQGTRLTVV.

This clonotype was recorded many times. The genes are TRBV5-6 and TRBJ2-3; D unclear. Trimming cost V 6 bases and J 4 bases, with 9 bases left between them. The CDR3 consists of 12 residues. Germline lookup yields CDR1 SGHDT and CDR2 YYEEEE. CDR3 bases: TGTGCCAGCACCGCTGGGCCAGATACGCAGTATTTT. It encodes CASTAGPDTQYF.

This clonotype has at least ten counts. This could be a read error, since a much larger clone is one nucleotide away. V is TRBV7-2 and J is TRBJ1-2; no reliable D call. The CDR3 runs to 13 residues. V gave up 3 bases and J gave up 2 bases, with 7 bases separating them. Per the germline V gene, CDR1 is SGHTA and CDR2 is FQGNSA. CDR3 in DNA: TGTGCCAGCAGCTTTGGCAGGAACTATGGCTACACCTTC. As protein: CASSFGRNYGYTF.

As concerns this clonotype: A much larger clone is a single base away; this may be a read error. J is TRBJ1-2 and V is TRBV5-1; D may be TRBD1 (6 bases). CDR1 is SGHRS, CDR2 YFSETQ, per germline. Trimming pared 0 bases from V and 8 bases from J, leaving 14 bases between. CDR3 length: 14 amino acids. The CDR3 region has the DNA TGCGCCAGCAGCTTGGAGACGACAGGCGAGGGCTACACCTTC. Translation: CASSLETTGEGYTF.

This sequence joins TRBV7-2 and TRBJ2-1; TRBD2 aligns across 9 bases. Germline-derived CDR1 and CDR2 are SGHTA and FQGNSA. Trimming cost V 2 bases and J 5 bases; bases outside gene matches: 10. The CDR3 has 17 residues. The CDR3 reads CASSLWRGGLLDNEQFF. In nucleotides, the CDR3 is TGTGCCAGCAGCTTATGGCGGGGGGGCCTGTTAGACAATGAGCAGTTCTTC.

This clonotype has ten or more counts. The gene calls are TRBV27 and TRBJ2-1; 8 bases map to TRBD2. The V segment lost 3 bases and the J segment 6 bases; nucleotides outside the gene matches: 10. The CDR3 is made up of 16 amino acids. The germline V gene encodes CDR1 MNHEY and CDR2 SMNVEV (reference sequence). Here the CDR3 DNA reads TGTGCCAGCAGTTTGGTGCCGGGGGGGCGTTTCAATGAGCAGTTCTTC. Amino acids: CASSLVPGGRFNEQFF.